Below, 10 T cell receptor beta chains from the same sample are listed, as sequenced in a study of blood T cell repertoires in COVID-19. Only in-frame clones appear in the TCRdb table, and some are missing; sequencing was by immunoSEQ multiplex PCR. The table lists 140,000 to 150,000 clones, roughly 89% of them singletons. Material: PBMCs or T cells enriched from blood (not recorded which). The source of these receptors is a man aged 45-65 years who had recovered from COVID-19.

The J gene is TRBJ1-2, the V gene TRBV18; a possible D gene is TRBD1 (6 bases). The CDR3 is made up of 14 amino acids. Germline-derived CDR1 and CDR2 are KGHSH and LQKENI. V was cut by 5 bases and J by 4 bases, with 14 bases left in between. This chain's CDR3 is CASSLQGSSYGYTF. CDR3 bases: TGTGCCAGCTCATTACAGGGTTCCAGCTATGGCTACACCTTC.

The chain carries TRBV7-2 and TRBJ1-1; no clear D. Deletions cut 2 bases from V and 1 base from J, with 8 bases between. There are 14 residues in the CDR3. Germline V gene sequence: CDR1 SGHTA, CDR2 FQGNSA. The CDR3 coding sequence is TGTGCCAGCAGCTTAAGGTCGGGGAACACTGAAGCTTTCTTT. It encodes CASSLRSGNTEAFF.

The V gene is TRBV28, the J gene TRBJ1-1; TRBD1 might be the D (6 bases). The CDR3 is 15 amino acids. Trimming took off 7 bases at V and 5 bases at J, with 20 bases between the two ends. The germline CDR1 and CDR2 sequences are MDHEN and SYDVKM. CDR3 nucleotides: TGTGCCAGCAATCCCCTTAGGGGGTGGTTTACTGAAGCTTTCTTT. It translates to CASNPLRGWFTEAFF.

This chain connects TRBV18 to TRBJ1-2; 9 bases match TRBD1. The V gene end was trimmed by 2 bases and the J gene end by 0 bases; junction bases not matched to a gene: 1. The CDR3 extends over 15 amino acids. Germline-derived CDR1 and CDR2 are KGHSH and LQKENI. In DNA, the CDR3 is TGTGCCAGCTCACCAGACAGGGGGACTAACTATGGCTACACCTTC. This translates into CASSPDRGTNYGYTF. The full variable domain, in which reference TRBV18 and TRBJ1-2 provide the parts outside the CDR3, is NAGVMQNPRHLVRRRGQEARLRCSPMKGHSHVYWYRQLPEEGLKFMVYLQKENIIDESGMPKERFSAEFPKEGPSILRIQQVVRGDSAAYFCASSPDRGTNYGYTFGSGTRLTVV.

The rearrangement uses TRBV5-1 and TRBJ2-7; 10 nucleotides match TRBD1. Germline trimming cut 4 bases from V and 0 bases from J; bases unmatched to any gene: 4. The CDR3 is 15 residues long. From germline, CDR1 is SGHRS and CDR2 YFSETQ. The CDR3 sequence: CASSRTGGDSYEQYF. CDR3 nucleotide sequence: TGCGCCAGCAGCCGGACAGGGGGAGACTCCTACGAGCAGTACTTC.

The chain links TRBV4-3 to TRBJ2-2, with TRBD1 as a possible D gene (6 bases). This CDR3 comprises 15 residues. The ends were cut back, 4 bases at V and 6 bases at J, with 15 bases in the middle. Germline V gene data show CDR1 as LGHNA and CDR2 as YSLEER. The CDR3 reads CASSRDRKWAGELFF. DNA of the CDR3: TGCGCCAGCAGCCGTGACAGGAAGTGGGCCGGGGAGCTGTTTTTT.

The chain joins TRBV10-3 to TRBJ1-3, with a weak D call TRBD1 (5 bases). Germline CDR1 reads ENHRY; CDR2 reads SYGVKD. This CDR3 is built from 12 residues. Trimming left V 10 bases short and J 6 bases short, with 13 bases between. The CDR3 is CATSQGKNTIYF. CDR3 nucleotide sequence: TGTGCCACCTCCCAGGGAAAAAACACCATATATTTT.

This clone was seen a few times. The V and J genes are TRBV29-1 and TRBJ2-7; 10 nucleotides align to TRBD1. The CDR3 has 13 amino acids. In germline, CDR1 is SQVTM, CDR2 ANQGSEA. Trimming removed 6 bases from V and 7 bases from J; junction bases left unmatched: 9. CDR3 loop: CSVGTGDNGEQYF. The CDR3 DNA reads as TGCAGCGTAGGGACAGGGGACAACGGGGAGCAGTACTTC.

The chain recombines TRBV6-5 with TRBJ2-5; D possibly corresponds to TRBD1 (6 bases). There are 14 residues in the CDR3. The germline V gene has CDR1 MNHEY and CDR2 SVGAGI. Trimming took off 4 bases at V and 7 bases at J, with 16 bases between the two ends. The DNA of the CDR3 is TGTGCCAGCAGTTCCGACAGGAGTAGGTGGACCCAGTACTTC. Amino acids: CASSSDRSRWTQYF.

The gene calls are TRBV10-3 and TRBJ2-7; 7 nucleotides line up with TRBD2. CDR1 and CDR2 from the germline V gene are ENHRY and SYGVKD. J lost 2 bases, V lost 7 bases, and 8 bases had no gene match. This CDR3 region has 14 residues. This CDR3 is CAITESGNPYEQYF. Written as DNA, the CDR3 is TGTGCCATCACCGAGAGCGGGAACCCCTACGAGCAGTACTTC.